This T cell receptor (beta chain) comes out of a study of PD-L1 blockade in urothelial cancer. Study-wide background: The patients' atezolizumab therapy, 1,200 mg intravenously every 3 weeks, started in 2014. T cells were recovered from blood samples at a median of roughly 150,000.

The repertoire was sequenced with immunoSEQ multiplex PCR; TCRdb's copy has only in-frame clones and lacks some. The sample shows about 24,000 clones, roughly nine tenths of them seen only once. CDR1 is SGHVS, CDR2 FQNEAQ, per germline. The CDR3 runs 16 residues. V dropped 0 bases and J dropped 8; count of bases not matched to a gene: 7. This specimen consisted of PBMCs, obtained around atezolizumab (anti-PD-L1) treatment. The V gene is TRBV7-8, the J gene TRBJ1-6, with TRBD1 identical over 7 bases. This clonotype originated in a man aged 45-65 years with urothelial cancer. CDR3 in DNA: TGTGCCAGCAGCTTAGCGGTGGGGACAGCGGATTCACCCCTCCACTTT. Translated, it gives CASSLAVGTADSPLHF.